This entry concerns a single T cell receptor beta chain. The CDR3 is made up of 14 amino acids. Trimming removed 5 bases at V and 4 bases at J, with 15 bases between. The germline V gene encodes CDR1 SGHTA and CDR2 FQGNSA. This table comes from immunoSEQ multiplex PCR, and its TCRdb copy is limited to in-frame clones, with some not included. The repertoire consists of about 130,000 clones, with approximately 84% occurring once and the leading ten covering 9.5% to 15%. These data originate in a study of blood T cell repertoires in COVID-19. The clonotype originates from a human donor in a cohort sampled during active COVID-19. This chain joins TRBV7-2 and TRBJ2-7; D might be TRBD2 (6 bases). The sample comprised peripheral blood. CDR3 DNA: TGTGCCAGCAGCCCCCTGGCTGGGGGGTACGAGCAGTACTTC. Protein sequence: CASSPLAGGYEQYF.